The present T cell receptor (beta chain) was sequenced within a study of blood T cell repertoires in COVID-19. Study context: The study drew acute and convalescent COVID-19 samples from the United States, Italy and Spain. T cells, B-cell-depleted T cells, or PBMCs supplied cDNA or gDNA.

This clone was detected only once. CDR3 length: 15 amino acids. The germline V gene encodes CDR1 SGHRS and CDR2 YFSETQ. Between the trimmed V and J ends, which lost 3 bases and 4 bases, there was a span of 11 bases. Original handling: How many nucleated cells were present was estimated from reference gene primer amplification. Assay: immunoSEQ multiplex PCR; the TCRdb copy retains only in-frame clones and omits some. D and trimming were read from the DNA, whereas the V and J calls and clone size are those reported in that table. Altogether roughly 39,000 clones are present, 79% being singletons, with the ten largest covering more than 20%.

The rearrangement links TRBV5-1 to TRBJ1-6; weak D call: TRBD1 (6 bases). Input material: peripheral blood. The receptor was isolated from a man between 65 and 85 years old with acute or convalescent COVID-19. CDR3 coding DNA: TGCGCCAGCAGCTCGACAGGAGGTTATAATTCACCCCTCCACTTT. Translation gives CASSSTGGYNSPLHF. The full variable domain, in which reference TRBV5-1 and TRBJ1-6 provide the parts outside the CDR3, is KAGVTQTPRYLIKTRGQQVTLSCSPISGHRSVSWYQQTPGQGLQFLFEYFSETQRNKGNFPGRFSGRQFSNSRSEMNVSTLELGDSALYLCASSSTGGYNSPLHFGNGTRLTVT.